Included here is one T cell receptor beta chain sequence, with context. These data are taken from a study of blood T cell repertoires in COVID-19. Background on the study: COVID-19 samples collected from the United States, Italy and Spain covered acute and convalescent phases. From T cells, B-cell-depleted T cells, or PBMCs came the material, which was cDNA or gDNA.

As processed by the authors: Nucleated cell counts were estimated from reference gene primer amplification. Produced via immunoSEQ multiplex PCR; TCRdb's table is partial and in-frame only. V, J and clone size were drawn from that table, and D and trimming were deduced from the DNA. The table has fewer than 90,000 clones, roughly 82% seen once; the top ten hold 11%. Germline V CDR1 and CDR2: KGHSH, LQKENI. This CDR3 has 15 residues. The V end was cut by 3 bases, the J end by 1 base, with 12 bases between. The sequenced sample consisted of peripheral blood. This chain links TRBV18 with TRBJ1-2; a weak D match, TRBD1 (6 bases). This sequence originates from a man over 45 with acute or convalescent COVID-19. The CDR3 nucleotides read TGTGCCAGCTCACCTCAGGGGAACGGTAACTATGGCTACACCTTC. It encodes CASSPQGNGNYGYTF.